The rows below give T cell receptor beta chains drawn from one sample of a study of CD8 T cells in ankylosing spondylitis. TCRdb itself ran the 5' RACE reads through MiXCR, one entry per CDR3 protein. The sample gives about 130,000 distinct CDR3 sequences, over 7% of which show up once; 2.5% to 4% is in the top ten. The sample was blood, either unsorted or a sorted T cell fraction (not recorded which). These receptors all come from a male donor with ankylosing spondylitis or in good health (not recorded which). Both conserved end residues are part of each CDR3. The order of the fields is J gene, D gene, clone size, V gene, CDR3 DNA, CDR3 protein. A D gene is named only where the DNA matches it firmly. Size is stated for part of the rows, as once, few or many counts, or as a class when the clone is expanded.

j_gene: TRBJ1-4; d_gene: .; abundance: many; v_gene: TRBV11-1; CDR3nt: TGTGCCAGCAGCCGACGGACGGGCGCAACTAATGAAAAACTGTTTTTT; CDR3aa: CASSRRTGATNEKLFF
j_gene: TRBJ1-2; d_gene: TRBD1; abundance: few; v_gene: TRBV28; CDR3nt: TGTGCCAGCAGTCCCCCCCGGCAGGGGGACTACACCTTC; CDR3aa: CASSPPRQGDYTF
j_gene: TRBJ2-7; d_gene: .; abundance: .; v_gene: TRBV6-7; CDR3nt: TGTGCCAGCAGTTACTCGGTACATAGAAAAACCTACGAGCAGTACTTC; CDR3aa: CASSYSVHRKTYEQYF
j_gene: TRBJ2-1; d_gene: .; abundance: many; v_gene: TRBV7-2; CDR3nt: TGTGCCAGCAGCCAGACAGGAGGGGGTGTGCATGAGCAGTTCTTC; CDR3aa: CASSQTGGGVHEQFF
j_gene: TRBJ1-4; d_gene: TRBD1; abundance: many; v_gene: TRBV7-6; CDR3nt: TGTGCCAGCAGCTTAGAGGGTGCAGGGGGGCATACTGAAAAACTGTTTTTT; CDR3aa: CASSLEGAGGHTEKLFF
j_gene: TRBJ2-2; d_gene: .; abundance: many; v_gene: TRBV28; CDR3nt: TGTGCCAGCAAAATCTGGACAATGACCGGGGAGCTGTTTTTT; CDR3aa: CASKIWTMTGELFF
j_gene: TRBJ2-3; d_gene: TRBD1; abundance: few; v_gene: TRBV7-2; CDR3nt: TGTGCCAGCAGCCTACAACAGGGGGTGGCAGATACGCAGTATTTT; CDR3aa: CASSLQQGVADTQYF
j_gene: TRBJ2-7; d_gene: .; abundance: many; v_gene: TRBV5-1; CDR3nt: TGCGCCAGCTCCCTGAGTTCATCCGTCGAGCAGTACTTC; CDR3aa: CASSLSSSVEQYF
j_gene: TRBJ2-7; d_gene: TRBD1; abundance: .; v_gene: TRBV5-1; CDR3nt: TGCGCCAGCAGACAAGACAGGGCCGGCGAGCAGTACTTC; CDR3aa: CASRQDRAGEQYF
j_gene: TRBJ1-2; d_gene: .; abundance: few; v_gene: TRBV2; CDR3nt: TGTGCCAGCATTCAGGAGCCGCTGAGAGGCTACACCTTC; CDR3aa: CASIQEPLRGYTF
j_gene: TRBJ2-1; d_gene: .; abundance: .; v_gene: TRBV11-2; CDR3nt: TGTGCCAGCAGCCCATCCCGTATCGCAGCGTATTTC; CDR3aa: CASSPSRIAAYF
j_gene: TRBJ2-1; d_gene: .; abundance: few; v_gene: TRBV20-1; CDR3nt: TGCAGTGCCAGGGGACCGGGGGACAATGAGCAGTTCTTC; CDR3aa: CSARGPGDNEQFF
j_gene: TRBJ2-3; d_gene: .; abundance: many; v_gene: TRBV4-3; CDR3nt: TGCGCCAGCAGCCAAGCGGCCAACCGCGGGACAGATACGCAGTATTTT; CDR3aa: CASSQAANRGTDTQYF
j_gene: TRBJ2-7; d_gene: .; abundance: many; v_gene: TRBV4-1; CDR3nt: TGCGCCAGCAGCCAAGAAAGCGCGGGAACCCCCTACGAGCAGTACTTC; CDR3aa: CASSQESAGTPYEQYF
j_gene: TRBJ2-2; d_gene: TRBD2; abundance: many; v_gene: TRBV12-3/TRBV12-4; CDR3nt: TGTGCCAGCAGTTTTCGTTCTAGCGGGTATGGCGGGGAGCTGTTTTTT; CDR3aa: CASSFRSSGYGGELFF
j_gene: TRBJ2-7; d_gene: .; abundance: few; v_gene: TRBV20-1; CDR3nt: TGCAGTGCTCGATGGACAGAAGCTACCTACGAGCAGTACTTC; CDR3aa: CSARWTEATYEQYF
j_gene: TRBJ2-7; d_gene: TRBD2; abundance: many; v_gene: TRBV20-1; CDR3nt: TGCAGTGCTCAAAGTGGGGGACTAGCAGGCGAGCAGTACTTC; CDR3aa: CSAQSGGLAGEQYF
j_gene: TRBJ2-1; d_gene: .; abundance: many; v_gene: TRBV3-1; CDR3nt: TGTGCCAGCAGCCGAGGGCGGGAGCAGTTCTTC; CDR3aa: CASSRGREQFF
j_gene: TRBJ2-7; d_gene: .; abundance: .; v_gene: TRBV7-2; CDR3nt: TGTGCCAGCAGCTTAGCCAAGGGATTTGCCTCCTACGAGCAGTACTTC; CDR3aa: CASSLAKGFASYEQYF
j_gene: TRBJ2-4; d_gene: .; abundance: few; v_gene: TRBV12-3/TRBV12-4; CDR3nt: TGTGCCAGCAGTTCGACACCGGCCGCCCGAGCTCAGTACTTC; CDR3aa: CASSSTPAARAQYF
j_gene: TRBJ2-2; d_gene: TRBD2; abundance: many; v_gene: TRBV5-1; CDR3nt: TGCGCCAGCAGCTTGGTTGCCAGCGGGAGTGGCGCCGGGGAGCTGTTTTTT; CDR3aa: CASSLVASGSGAGELFF
j_gene: TRBJ1-6; d_gene: .; abundance: many; v_gene: TRBV9; CDR3nt: TGTGCCAGCAGCAGTACAGGAGAAGATAATTCACCCCTCCACTTT; CDR3aa: CASSSTGEDNSPLHF
j_gene: TRBJ2-5; d_gene: .; abundance: many; v_gene: TRBV7-8; CDR3nt: TGTGCCAGCAGGGTGAAGGAGACCCAGTACTTC; CDR3aa: CASRVKETQYF
j_gene: TRBJ1-1; d_gene: .; abundance: many; v_gene: TRBV5-1; CDR3nt: TGCGCCAGCAGCGGGGCAGAGAACACTGAAGCTTTCTTT; CDR3aa: CASSGAENTEAFF
j_gene: TRBJ2-1; d_gene: .; abundance: few; v_gene: TRBV7-2; CDR3nt: TGTGCCAGCAGCCTGGACCCTAATCCCTCCAATGAGCAGTTCTTC; CDR3aa: CASSLDPNPSNEQFF
j_gene: TRBJ2-1; d_gene: TRBD1; abundance: many; v_gene: TRBV15; CDR3nt: TGTGCCACCAGCAAAACCGGGACAGGGGTTAATGAGCAGTTCTTC; CDR3aa: CATSKTGTGVNEQFF
j_gene: TRBJ2-1; d_gene: .; abundance: many; v_gene: TRBV12-3/TRBV12-4; CDR3nt: TGTGCCAGCCATGGGGTCATCTGGGGCAATGAGCAGTTCTTC; CDR3aa: CASHGVIWGNEQFF
j_gene: TRBJ2-1; d_gene: .; abundance: many; v_gene: TRBV11-1; CDR3nt: TGTGCCAGCAGCTTAATTACGGCAGGGCTTGGAACAGATGAGCAGTTCTTC; CDR3aa: CASSLITAGLGTDEQFF
j_gene: TRBJ2-5; d_gene: .; abundance: many; v_gene: TRBV18; CDR3nt: TGTGCCAGCTCACCACCGGGCACACAAGAGACCCAGTACTTC; CDR3aa: CASSPPGTQETQYF
j_gene: TRBJ2-5; d_gene: .; abundance: many; v_gene: TRBV9; CDR3nt: TGTGCCAGCAGCGTAGGACCGTTGGAAGAGACCCAGTACTTC; CDR3aa: CASSVGPLEETQYF
j_gene: TRBJ2-1; d_gene: TRBD2; abundance: many; v_gene: TRBV2; CDR3nt: TGTGCCACCCTAGGACTAGCGCGTTACAATGAGCAGTTCTTC; CDR3aa: CATLGLARYNEQFF
j_gene: TRBJ2-3; d_gene: .; abundance: .; v_gene: TRBV12-3/TRBV12-4; CDR3nt: TGTGCCAGCAGTCTCGGTGGGGTTATCACAGATACGCAGTATTTT; CDR3aa: CASSLGGVITDTQYF
j_gene: TRBJ2-6; d_gene: TRBD2; abundance: .; v_gene: TRBV14; CDR3nt: TGTGCCAGCAAGTCAGGGACTACCCGATCCGGGGCCAACGGCCTGACTTTC; CDR3aa: CASKSGTTRSGANGLTF